The 29 T cell receptor beta chains listed next were all sequenced from one sample in a study of beta chain features in type 1 diabetes. Of the isolated RNA, all was reverse transcribed, and so the sequenced material was expressed TCRB transcripts. TCRdb's table, derived via immunoSEQ multiplex PCR, lists solely in-frame clones and lacks some. Altogether 200,000 to 250,000 clones are present, 27% being singletons, with the ten largest covering 3.5% to 4%. What was sequenced was central memory CD4+ T cells from blood. The receptors originated from a man aged 30 to 45 in good health.

The chain joins TRBV28 to TRBJ2-7; the D gene is possibly TRBD2 (5 bases). CDR1 is MDHEN, CDR2 SYDVKM, per germline. The V gene lost 2 bases and the J gene lost 2 bases, with 10 bases spanning the gap. The CDR3 has 14 residues. CDR3: CASSLLARAYEQYF. CDR3 in DNA: TGTGCCAGCAGTTTACTAGCTAGGGCCTACGAGCAGTACTTC.

The CDR3 DNA is TGCGCCAGCTGGAGGCGAGGCGGGGGGCAAGAGACCCAGTACTTC. It yields the protein CASWRRGGGQETQYF. This chain connects TRBV5-1 to TRBJ2-5; TRBD2 matches 8 bases. CDR1 is SGHRS, CDR2 YFSETQ, per germline. V shed 7 bases, J shed 2 bases, and the junction held 10 bases outside the gene matches. This CDR3 contains 15 residues.

This clone came up many times. V is TRBV10-3 and J is TRBJ2-1, with TRBD1 as a possible D gene (6 bases). The ends were cut back, 6 bases at V and 4 bases at J, with 16 bases in the middle. The CDR3 is 15 residues long. Germline V gives CDR1 ENHRY, CDR2 SYGVKD. In DNA, the CDR3 is TGTGCCATCAGGGATGGGGGCACAACATACAATGAGCAGTTCTTC. This encodes CAIRDGGTTYNEQFF.

This clone showed up just a few times. The chain couples TRBV15 to TRBJ2-1; either TRBD1 or TRBD2 may supply D (7 bases each). Germline V lookup: CDR1 LNHNV, CDR2 YYDKDF (reference sequence). Trimming took 0 bases from V and 0 from J, leaving 30 bases between them. The CDR3 runs to 23 residues. CDR3 bases: TGTGCCACCAGCAGAGATCGGGCAGGGACAGTACTAGCGACTTGGACCTCCTACAATGAGCAGTTCTTC. Residues: CATSRDRAGTVLATWTSYNEQFF.

This clone came up a few times. CDR3 nucleotides: TGTGCCAGCAGTTTTGGAGGGGGCAATGAGCAGTTCTTC. This sequence encodes CASSFGGGNEQFF. The chain links TRBV28 to TRBJ2-1, with D possibly being TRBD1 or TRBD2 (6 bases each). CDR3 length equals 13 residues. Germline V CDR1 and CDR2: MDHEN, SYDVKM. Deletions cut 3 bases from V and 6 bases from J, with 9 bases between.

The J gene is TRBJ2-7, the V gene TRBV27, with TRBD1 matching 8 bases. The CDR3 spans 14 residues. Germline V gene sequence: CDR1 MNHEY, CDR2 SMNVEV (reference sequence). The V gene end was trimmed by 5 bases and the J gene end by 5 bases; junction bases not matched to a gene: 8. This CDR3 reads CASSNQGAFNEQYF. Written as DNA, the CDR3 is TGTGCCAGCAGTAATCAGGGGGCCTTTAACGAGCAGTACTTC.

The table lists this clone with a few counts. This chain connects TRBV7-2 to TRBJ2-3; 9 nucleotides agree with TRBD1. The ends lost 5 bases at V and 4 bases at J; junction bases unmatched: 16. CDR3 size: 18 residues. The germline gives CDR1 SGHTA, CDR2 FQGNSA. The chain's CDR3 is CASSRRTGEVFIPDTQYF. The CDR3 bases are TGTGCCAGCAGCCGCAGGACAGGGGAAGTTTTCATCCCAGATACGCAGTATTTT.

This chain uses TRBV7-2 with TRBJ1-1; D possibly corresponds to TRBD1 (5 bases). V gave up 3 bases and J gave up 0 bases, with 8 bases separating them. This CDR3 region has 14 residues. Germline V gene lookup returns CDR1 SGHTA and CDR2 FQGNSA. The CDR3 DNA sequence: TGTGCCAGCAGCTTGGGGCAGATGAACACTGAAGCTTTCTTT. Its protein is CASSLGQMNTEAFF.

J is TRBJ2-5 and V is TRBV7-6; 9 nucleotides match TRBD2. The germline V gene has CDR1 SGHVS and CDR2 FNYEAQ. Unmatched junction bases numbered 7, after V lost 5 bases and J lost 3 bases. The CDR3 length is 15 residues. This CDR3 is CASSPLAGREETQYF. In DNA, the CDR3 is TGTGCCAGCAGCCCTCTAGCGGGGAGGGAAGAGACCCAGTACTTC.

V and J are TRBV28 and TRBJ2-2; no definite D call. In germline, CDR1 is MDHEN, CDR2 SYDVKM. Between the trimmed V and J ends, which lost 3 bases and 0 bases, there was a span of 8 bases. This CDR3 is 15 amino acids long. CDR3 residues: CASSFSSSNTGELFF. The CDR3 DNA reads TGTGCCAGCAGTTTTTCCAGTTCGAACACCGGGGAGCTGTTTTTT.

The sample holds a few counts of this clone. The V and J genes are TRBV5-4 and TRBJ2-5; 7 bases map to TRBD2. The V and J ends lost 5 bases and 5 bases, in that order; junction bases with no gene match: 12. Looked up from germline, CDR1 is SGHNT and CDR2 is YYREEE (reference sequence). The length of the CDR3 is 15 residues. CDR3 coding DNA: TGTGCCAGCAGTTTTCAACTAGCGAACGGGGAGACCCAGTACTTC. As protein: CASSFQLANGETQYF.

The sample holds a few counts of this clone. The genes are TRBV28 and TRBJ2-4; TRBD1 matches at 7 bases. After removal of 4 bases from V and 0 bases from J, the junction contained 15 bases not matched to a gene. Germline values: CDR1 MDHEN, CDR2 SYDVKM. The CDR3 consists of 19 residues. CDR3 DNA sequence: TGTGCCAGCAGTTCCGACAGGGTCGGTTTGGGCTTAGCCAAAAACATTCAGTACTTC. Its translation is CASSSDRVGLGLAKNIQYF.

V and J are TRBV5-4 and TRBJ2-3; TRBD2 matches at 14 bases. The CDR3 consists of 17 residues. Germline V gene sequence: CDR1 SGHNT, CDR2 YYREEE (reference sequence). Trimming removed 9 bases from V and 6 bases from J; junction bases left unmatched: 15. CDR3 DNA: TGTGCCATCCCGGCCGGGACTAGCGGGAGTAATGTCGATACGCAGTATTTT. Translation gives CAIPAGTSGSNVDTQYF.

The chain employs TRBV15 and TRBJ2-5; possible D gene TRBD2, 6 bases. The V gene's germline CDR1 is LNHNV and CDR2 YYDKDF (reference sequence). This CDR3 has 16 amino acids. V lost 3 bases and J 5 bases, leaving 19 bases between the germline ends. The CDR3 DNA follows: TGTGCCACCAGCAGTTCGCGCGGCGGGGTGGGGGAGACCCAGTACTTC. It yields the protein CATSSSRGGVGETQYF.

This clone showed up many times. This rearrangement joins TRBV28 to TRBJ2-2, with D perhaps TRBD2 (6 bases). CDR1 is MDHEN, CDR2 SYDVKM, per germline. This CDR3 has 13 residues. V lost 3 bases, J lost 6 bases, and 8 bases lay in between. The CDR3 is CASSFGGAGELFF. CDR3 DNA: TGTGCCAGCAGTTTCGGCGGGGCCGGGGAGCTGTTTTTT.

The rearrangement uses TRBV25-1 and TRBJ2-5, with TRBD1 matching 10 bases. CDR3 length: 16 amino acids. The J segment lost 5 bases and the V segment lost 0 bases, leaving 6 bases of the junction unmatched. Germline V gene sequence: CDR1 MGHDK, CDR2 SYGVNS. The CDR3 region is CASSEYWTGGRETQYF. The CDR3 bases are TGTGCCAGCAGTGAATACTGGACAGGGGGACGCGAGACCCAGTACTTC. Full variable domain (outside the CDR3, taken from reference TRBV25-1 and TRBJ2-5): EADIYQTPRYLVIGTGKKITLECSQTMGHDKMYWYQQDPGMELHLIHYSYGVNSTEKGDLSSESTVSRIRTEHFPLTLESARPSHTSQYLCASSEYWTGGRETQYFGPGTRLLVL.

The chain uses TRBV5-1 and TRBJ2-3, with 13 bases aligning to TRBD2. Trimming removed 5 bases from V and 5 bases from J; junction bases left unmatched: 8. Germline CDR1 reads SGHRS; CDR2 reads YFSETQ. This CDR3 has 16 residues. The CDR3 DNA sequence: TGCGCCAGCAGGCGTACTAGCGGGGGGGCCGGAGATACGCAGTATTTT. It is translated as CASRRTSGGAGDTQYF. Supplemented by reference TRBV5-1 and TRBJ2-3, the full variable domain reads KAGVTQTPRYLIKTRGQQVTLSCSPISGHRSVSWYQQTPGQGLQFLFEYFSETQRNKGNFPGRFSGRQFSNSRSEMNVSTLELGDSALYLCASRRTSGGAGDTQYFGPGTRLTVL.

This clone showed up just a few times. The chain couples TRBV29-1 to TRBJ2-7; perhaps TRBD1 as D (6 bases). CDR3 length equals 16 residues. V was pared by 3 bases and J by 2 bases, with 20 bases between. Germline CDR1 and CDR2: SQVTM and ANQGSEA. This CDR3 reads CSVDTEGWDTTYEQYF. The CDR3 region has the DNA TGCAGCGTTGATACAGAGGGTTGGGACACGACCTACGAGCAGTACTTC.

In its sample, this clone was seen many times. This CDR3 is also generated by other DNA sequences in the sample. This chain links TRBV20-1 with TRBJ2-1, with D unresolved. Trimming removed 1 base at V and 10 bases at J, with 5 bases between. The CDR3 has 10 amino acids. Germline CDR1 and CDR2: DFQATT and SNEGSKA (reference sequence). The CDR3 nucleotides are TGCAGTGCTAGAGTACGGGAGCAGTTCTTC. It specifies CSARVREQFF.

This chain joins TRBV11-2 and TRBJ1-3, with TRBD1 identical over 8 bases. The CDR3 is 16 amino acids. Losses at the gene ends were 1 base for V and 0 bases for J; bases not matched to a gene: 2. Germline assignment: CDR1 SGHAT and CDR2 FQNNGV. CDR3 residues: CASSLGTGLSGNTIYF. CDR3 in DNA: TGTGCCAGCAGCTTAGGGACAGGGCTCTCTGGAAACACCATATATTTT. The whole variable domain, filled in from reference TRBV11-2 and TRBJ1-3, reads EAGVAQSPRYKIIEKRQSVAFWCNPISGHATLYWYQQILGQGPKLLIQFQNNGVVDDSQLPKDRFSAERLKGVDSTLKIQPAKLEDSAVYLCASSLGTGLSGNTIYFGEGSWLTVV.

The rearrangement uses TRBV20-1 and TRBJ1-2; no definite D call. The CDR3 is 11 amino acids. The germline V gene encodes CDR1 DFQATT and CDR2 SNEGSKA (reference sequence). V lost 6 bases to trimming and J lost 8 bases, with 13 bases between them. The CDR3: CSATVGTGYTF. The CDR3, as DNA: TGCAGTGCCACCGTGGGAACCGGCTACACCTTC.

This clone was seen a few times. The chain recombines TRBV14 with TRBJ2-1, with D tentatively TRBD2 (5 bases). This CDR3 contains 13 residues. Germline CDR1 and CDR2: SGHDN and FVKESK. V gave up 1 base and J gave up 12 bases, with 13 bases separating them. The CDR3 DNA reads as TGTGCCAGCAGCCAAGGTGCTAGGGAGAGGCAGTTCTTC. Translating gives CASSQGARERQFF.

This clone was seen ten or more times. The chain couples TRBV2 to TRBJ1-1, with 10 nucleotides matching TRBD1. CDR3 length equals 15 residues. Germline V lookup: CDR1 SNHLY, CDR2 FYNNEI. The V and J ends lost 10 bases and 0 bases, in that order; junction bases with no gene match: 8. This CDR3 reads CATVPGQGLNTEAFF. The CDR3 coding sequence is TGTGCCACTGTCCCGGGACAGGGGTTGAACACTGAAGCTTTCTTT.

The J gene is TRBJ1-5, the V gene TRBV18; 9 bases agree with TRBD1. The CDR3 length is 14 residues. Germline CDR1 is KGHSH and CDR2 is LQKENI. Germline trimming cut 5 bases from V and 7 bases from J; bases unmatched to any gene: 6. The CDR3 bases are TGTGCCAGCTCAGCACAGGGGGCGGACCAGCCCCAGCATTTT. It yields the protein CASSAQGADQPQHF.

The gene calls are TRBV5-1 and TRBJ2-5, with D possibly being TRBD1 (6 bases). The CDR3 sequence is 13 residues long. Germline V gene lookup returns CDR1 SGHRS and CDR2 YFSETQ. Trimming took off 5 bases at V and 2 bases at J, with 10 bases between the two ends. The CDR3 coding sequence is TGCGCCAGCAGGCGGACAGCACAAGAGACCCAGTACTTC. Translation gives CASRRTAQETQYF.

This clone occurred a few times. CDR3: CASSRAGGAEQFF. The CDR3 nucleotides read TGTGCCAGCAGTCGGGCGGGGGGTGCCGAGCAGTTCTTC. The chain carries TRBV6-5 and TRBJ2-1, with 8 positions matching TRBD2. The CDR3 consists of 13 residues. The germline V gene encodes CDR1 MNHEY and CDR2 SVGAGI. Trimming at V came to 5 bases and at J to 10 bases, leaving 7 bases not matched to a gene.

This clone has just a few counts. The rearrangement uses TRBV5-1 and TRBJ2-2; unclear D gene. There are 14 residues in the CDR3. Germline CDR1 SGHRS, CDR2 YFSETQ. Trimming removed 4 bases from V and 3 bases from J, with 10 bases in between. The CDR3 nucleotides are TGCGCCAGCAGCGGCCGGGCGGACACCGGGGAGCTGTTTTTT. The encoded protein is CASSGRADTGELFF.

Ten or more counts support this clone. The chain recombines TRBV9 with TRBJ2-3; 7 nucleotides line up with TRBD1. CDR3 size: 17 residues. CDR1 is SGDLS, CDR2 YYNGEE, per germline. Trimming took 0 bases from V and 8 from J; bases not matched to a gene: 15. The CDR3 protein is CASSVEGQSSTSGTQYF. CDR3 sequence (DNA): TGTGCCAGCAGCGTAGAGGGACAGAGTTCTACCAGTGGTACGCAGTATTTT.

As regards this clone: This may arise from a read error, as a much more abundant clone is one base away. The rearrangement joins TRBV30 to TRBJ2-3, with D uncertain. Trimming stripped 8 bases from V and 2 bases from J, with 17 bases between. The CDR3 length is 14 residues. From germline, CDR1 is GTSNPN and CDR2 SVGIG (reference sequence). The chain's CDR3 is CASSSGPITDTQYF. Here the CDR3 DNA reads TGTGCCAGTAGCTCAGGCCCAATCACAGATACGCAGTATTTT.